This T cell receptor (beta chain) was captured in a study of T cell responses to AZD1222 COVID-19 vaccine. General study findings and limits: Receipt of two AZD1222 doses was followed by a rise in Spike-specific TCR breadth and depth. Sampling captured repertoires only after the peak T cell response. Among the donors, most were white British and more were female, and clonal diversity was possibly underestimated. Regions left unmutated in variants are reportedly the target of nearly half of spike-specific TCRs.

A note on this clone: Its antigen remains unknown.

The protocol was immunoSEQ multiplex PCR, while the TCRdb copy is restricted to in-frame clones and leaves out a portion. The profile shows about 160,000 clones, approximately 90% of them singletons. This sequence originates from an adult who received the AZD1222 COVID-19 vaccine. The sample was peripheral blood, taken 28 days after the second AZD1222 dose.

The DNA for the CDR3 is TGTGCCAGCAGTCCCCTGTACCAAGAGACCCAGTACTTC. Residues: CASSPLYQETQYF. The chain recombines TRBV27 with TRBJ2-5; D ambiguous. The CDR3 covers 13 residues. Per the germline V gene, CDR1 is MNHEY and CDR2 is SMNVEV (reference sequence). V was trimmed by 5 bases and J by 0 bases, leaving 7 bases between them.